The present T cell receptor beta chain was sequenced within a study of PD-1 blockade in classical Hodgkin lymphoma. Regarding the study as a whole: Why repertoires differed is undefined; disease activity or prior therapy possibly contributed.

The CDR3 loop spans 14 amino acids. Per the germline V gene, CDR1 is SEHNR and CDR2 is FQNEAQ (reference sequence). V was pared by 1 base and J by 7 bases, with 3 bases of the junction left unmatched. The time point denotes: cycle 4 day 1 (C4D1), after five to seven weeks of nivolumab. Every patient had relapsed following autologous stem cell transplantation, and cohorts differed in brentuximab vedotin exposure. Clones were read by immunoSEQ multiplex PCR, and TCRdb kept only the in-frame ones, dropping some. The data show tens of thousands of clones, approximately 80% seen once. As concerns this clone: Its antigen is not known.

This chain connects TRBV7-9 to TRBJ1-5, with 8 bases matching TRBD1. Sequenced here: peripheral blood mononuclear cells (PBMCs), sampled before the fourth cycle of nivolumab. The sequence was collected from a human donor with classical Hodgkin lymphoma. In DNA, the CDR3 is TGTGCCAGCAGCTTAGAGGGGACAGGACAGCCCCAGCATTTT. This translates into CASSLEGTGQPQHF.